Below, 28 T cell receptor beta chains from the same sample are listed, as sequenced in a study of T cell responses to AZD1222 COVID-19 vaccine. The assay was immunoSEQ multiplex PCR, and TCRdb's table has in-frame clones only and misses some. The repertoire includes around 150,000 clones, roughly 84% of them detected once, and over 3.5% sits in the top ten. The sequenced sample was peripheral blood, obtained on day 0 of AZD1222 vaccination. These TCRs come from an adult in good health.

V is TRBV11-2 and J is TRBJ1-2; 12 positions match TRBD1. Germline V gene sequence: CDR1 SGHAT, CDR2 FQNNGV. The CDR3 consists of 13 residues. Trimming took 8 bases from V and 8 from J; bases not matched to a gene: 6. In nucleotides, the CDR3 is TGTGCCAGCGGATCGGGGACAGGGGGCGGCTACACCTTC. It is translated as CASGSGTGGGYTF. Supplemented by reference TRBV11-2 and TRBJ1-2, the full variable domain reads EAGVAQSPRYKIIEKRQSVAFWCNPISGHATLYWYQQILGQGPKLLIQFQNNGVVDDSQLPKDRFSAERLKGVDSTLKIQPAKLEDSAVYLCASGSGTGGGYTFGSGTRLTVV.

The chain recombines TRBV19 with TRBJ1-3, with TRBD1 matching over 8 bases. J lost 0 bases, V lost 2 bases, and 3 bases had no gene match. Germline V gene sequence: CDR1 LNHDA, CDR2 SQIVND (reference sequence). This CDR3 comprises 16 residues. DNA of the CDR3: TGTGCCAGTAGTATACCGGGACAGGACTCTGGAAACACCATATATTTT. It yields the protein CASSIPGQDSGNTIYF.

This chain uses TRBV28 with TRBJ1-2; 9 nucleotides match TRBD1. Germline V gene lookup returns CDR1 MDHEN and CDR2 SYDVKM. The CDR3 has 17 residues. The V and J ends lost 1 base and 1 base, in that order; junction bases with no gene match: 7. DNA of the CDR3: TGTGCCAGCAGTTTATTGCAGGGACAGGGCTTTAACTATGGCTACACCTTC. Its protein is CASSLLQGQGFNYGYTF.

The chain links TRBV6-1 to TRBJ1-1; possible D gene TRBD1, 6 bases. The length of the CDR3 is 13 residues. CDR1 and CDR2 (germline): MNHNS, SASEGT. V was pared by 3 bases and J by 4 bases, with 9 bases between. Here the CDR3 reads CASSEGAVTEAFF. CDR3 DNA: TGTGCCAGCAGTGAGGGGGCGGTCACTGAAGCTTTCTTT.

J is TRBJ1-2 and V is TRBV11-2, with 8 nucleotides matching TRBD1. V lost 3 bases, J lost 4 bases, and 7 bases stayed unmatched. Per the germline V gene, CDR1 is SGHAT and CDR2 is FQNNGV. This CDR3 spans 15 amino acids. The chain's CDR3 is CASSFATGVSYGYTF. CDR3 bases: TGTGCCAGCAGCTTTGCGACAGGGGTGAGCTATGGCTACACCTTC. Variable domain in full (rest from reference TRBV11-2 and TRBJ1-2): EAGVAQSPRYKIIEKRQSVAFWCNPISGHATLYWYQQILGQGPKLLIQFQNNGVVDDSQLPKDRFSAERLKGVDSTLKIQPAKLEDSAVYLCASSFATGVSYGYTFGSGTRLTVV.

The CDR3 region is CAWRAGVTSPLHF. The CDR3 bases are TGTGCCTGGAGGGCGGGGGTTACTTCACCCCTCCACTTT. This chain connects TRBV30 to TRBJ1-6; D possibly corresponds to TRBD1 (5 bases). Trimming pared 3 bases from V and 9 bases from J, leaving 12 bases between. The V gene's germline CDR1 is GTSNPN and CDR2 SVGIG (reference sequence). The CDR3 covers 13 residues.

This rearrangement joins TRBV5-1 to TRBJ1-6; 11 nucleotides match TRBD1. This CDR3 spans 16 amino acids. Germline assignment: CDR1 SGHRS and CDR2 YFSETQ. V shed 0 bases and J 10 bases; nucleotides not matched to a gene: 6. Here the CDR3 reads CASSLGGQGAGSPLHF. The CDR3 bases are TGCGCCAGCAGCTTGGGCGGACAGGGGGCGGGCTCACCCCTCCACTTT.

The chain has TRBV28 and TRBJ1-2; tentatively, D is TRBD1 (5 bases). There are 10 residues in the CDR3. V was trimmed by 10 bases and J by 8 bases, leaving 11 bases between them. In germline, CDR1 is MDHEN, CDR2 SYDVKM. DNA of the CDR3: TGTGCCACCGGGGGGTCGGGCTACACCTTC. It yields the protein CATGGSGYTF.

In this sample, this clone turned up once. The chain couples TRBV14 to TRBJ2-7; a possible D gene is TRBD2 (5 bases). This CDR3 is 13 amino acids long. V dropped 0 bases and J dropped 5 bases, with 8 bases sitting between them. Germline-derived CDR1 and CDR2 are SGHDN and FVKESK. CDR3 region: CASSQERRDEQYF. DNA for the CDR3: TGTGCCAGCAGCCAAGAGAGGCGGGACGAGCAGTACTTC. Together with reference TRBV14 and TRBJ2-7, the CDR3 gives the full variable domain: EAGVTQFPSHSVIEKGQTVTLRCDPISGHDNLYWYRRVMGKEIKFLLHFVKESKQDESGMPNNRFLAERTGGTYSTLKVQPAELEDSGVYFCASSQERRDEQYFGPGTRLTVT.

This clone was seen once. The rearrangement links TRBV30 to TRBJ1-2; 7 bases fit TRBD1. The CDR3 length is 15 residues. Germline V lookup: CDR1 GTSNPN, CDR2 SVGIG (reference sequence). V gave up 2 bases and J gave up 8 bases; unmatched junction bases: 14. CDR3 sequence (DNA): TGTGCCTGGAGTCCCATTGGACAGGTGATGCGCGGCTACACCTTC. Its protein is CAWSPIGQVMRGYTF.

This chain connects TRBV11-3 to TRBJ1-3; tentatively, D is TRBD1 (5 bases). Germline CDR1 SGHNT, CDR2 YENEEA. The V gene lost 2 bases and the J gene lost 8 bases, with 10 bases spanning the gap. The CDR3 is made up of 13 amino acids. The DNA for the CDR3 is TGTGCCAGCAGCTTACAGGGTTGGGACACCATATATTTT. This translates into CASSLQGWDTIYF.

This sequence joins TRBV5-6 and TRBJ1-2; 8 bases align to TRBD1. CDR3 length: 15 residues. Losses at the gene ends were 2 bases for V and 6 bases for J; bases not matched to a gene: 9. Looked up from germline, CDR1 is SGHDT and CDR2 is YYEEEE. Here the CDR3 DNA reads TGTGCCAGCAGCTTCGGTCAGGGGGCGTCAGATGGCTACACCTTC. It translates to CASSFGQGASDGYTF.

This CDR3 is CASSRQGRNTEAFF. CDR3 in DNA: TGTGCCAGTAGTCGACAGGGGAGGAACACTGAAGCTTTCTTT. The chain uses TRBV19 and TRBJ1-1; TRBD1 aligns across 8 bases. J was trimmed by 1 base and V by 5 bases; bases with no gene match: 3. The germline V gene encodes CDR1 LNHDA and CDR2 SQIVND (reference sequence). The CDR3 length is 14 residues.

J is TRBJ2-1 and V is TRBV24-1; D is undetermined. There are 15 residues in the CDR3. V shed 2 bases and J shed 3 bases, with 10 bases lying between them. Germline V gene sequence: CDR1 KGHDR, CDR2 SFDVKD. CDR3 bases: TGTGCCACCAGTGATTCCCTCCTGGGCTACAATGAGCAGTTCTTC. Translation: CATSDSLLGYNEQFF.

This chain connects TRBV18 to TRBJ1-3, with a possible D match to TRBD1 (6 bases). The germline V gene has CDR1 KGHSH and CDR2 LQKENI. The CDR3 totals 16 residues. V was pared by 3 bases and J by 4 bases, with 16 bases between. The chain's CDR3 is CASSPPDSSRGNTIYF. The CDR3 DNA is TGTGCCAGCTCACCTCCGGACAGTTCGCGAGGAAACACCATATATTTT.

This clone was seen a single time. V usage is TRBV24-1 and J usage is TRBJ2-3; unclear D gene. Germline CDR1 and CDR2: KGHDR and SFDVKD. The CDR3 extends over 14 amino acids. Trimming pared 5 bases from V and 2 bases from J, leaving 10 bases between. Written as DNA, the CDR3 is TGTGCCACCAGTGGCTCCCTTTTCACAGATACGCAGTATTTT. This encodes CATSGSLFTDTQYF.

V gene TRBV3-1 (or the pseudogene TRBV3-2) combines with J gene TRBJ2-5; TRBD1 matches at 11 bases. Germline CDR1 is LGHDT and CDR2 is YNNKEL (reference sequence). V gave up 6 bases and J gave up 5 bases; unmatched junction bases: 11. The CDR3 is 16 amino acids. The DNA for the CDR3 is TGTGCCAGCAGGCCCGGACAGGGGGCGCTGGGGGAGACCCAGTACTTC. The encoded protein is CASRPGQGALGETQYF.

This clone was observed once. This sequence joins TRBV2 and TRBJ1-1; maybe TRBD1 (5 bases). Germline values: CDR1 SNHLY, CDR2 FYNNEI. This CDR3 has 13 amino acids. In nucleotides, the CDR3 is TGTGCTAAGTCGGCAGGGATGAACACTGAAGCTTTCTTT. This gives the protein CAKSAGMNTEAFF. Supplemented by reference TRBV2 and TRBJ1-1, the full variable domain reads EPEVTQTPSHQVTQMGQEVILRCVPISNHLYFYWYRQILGQKVEFLVSFYNNEISEKSEIFDDQFSVERPDGSNFTLKIRSTKLEDSAMYFCAKSAGMNTEAFFGQGTRLTVV.

The chain joins TRBV7-8 to TRBJ2-7; D may be TRBD1 (5 bases). Germline assignment: CDR1 SGHVS and CDR2 FQNEAQ. V was cut by 2 bases and J by 4 bases, with 9 bases left in between. The CDR3 is 13 amino acids. CDR3 bases: TGTGCCAGCAGCTTACTGACAGCTTACGAGCAGTACTTC. It yields the protein CASSLLTAYEQYF.

This chain connects TRBV2 to TRBJ1-5, with 7 bases fitting TRBD1. The germline gives CDR1 SNHLY, CDR2 FYNNEI. This CDR3 region has 14 residues. V lost 6 bases and J lost 6; bases outside the gene matches: 8. CDR3 sequence: CASRGDRPGQPQHF. The CDR3 DNA sequence: TGTGCCAGCAGGGGGGACAGACCGGGTCAGCCCCAGCATTTT.

The V call is TRBV28, the J call TRBJ2-1, with a weak D call TRBD2 (6 bases). Germline CDR1 and CDR2: MDHEN and SYDVKM. CDR3 length: 13 residues. V was clipped by 7 bases and J by 3 bases, with 10 bases between them. CDR3 protein: CASTGLSYNEQFF. CDR3 bases: TGTGCCAGCACGGGACTCAGCTACAATGAGCAGTTCTTC. The whole variable domain, filled in from reference TRBV28 and TRBJ2-1, reads DVKVTQSSRYLVKRTGEKVFLECVQDMDHENMFWYRQDPGLGLRLIYFSYDVKMKEKGDIPEGYSVSREKKERFSLILESASTNQTSMYLCASTGLSYNEQFFGPGTRLTVL.

The genes are TRBV20-1 and TRBJ1-5; the D is unclear. This CDR3 has 11 amino acids. Between the trimmed V and J ends, which lost 3 bases and 5 bases, there was a span of 5 bases. The germline gives CDR1 DFQATT, CDR2 SNEGSKA (reference sequence). This CDR3 reads CSASEDQPQHF. The DNA of the CDR3 is TGCAGTGCTAGTGAGGATCAGCCCCAGCATTTT.

The chain combines TRBV7-8 with TRBJ1-1, with D perhaps matching TRBD1 (6 bases). The germline CDR1 and CDR2 sequences are SGHVS and FQNEAQ. V lost 0 bases and J lost 0, with 11 bases in between. This CDR3 comprises 16 residues. CDR3 coding DNA: TGTGCCAGCAGCTTAGCGTATTACAGGGTGAACACTGAAGCTTTCTTT. Protein product: CASSLAYYRVNTEAFF. Complete variable domain (other parts from reference TRBV7-8 and TRBJ1-1): GAGVSQSPRYKVAKRGQDVALRCDPISGHVSLFWYQQALGQGPEFLTYFQNEAQLDKSGLPSDRFFAERPEGSVSTLKIQRTQQEDSAVYLCASSLAYYRVNTEAFFGQGTRLTVV.

The rearrangement links TRBV2 to TRBJ1-1, with D maybe TRBD1 (6 bases). This CDR3 is built from 18 residues. The V gene lost 8 bases and the J gene lost 3 bases, with 28 bases spanning the gap. Germline V gene data show CDR1 as SNHLY and CDR2 as FYNNEI. CDR3 nucleotides: TGTGCCAGCCAAAAAGAAAAAGGCAGATGGGGGGCGGACACTGAAGCTTTCTTT. This sequence encodes CASQKEKGRWGADTEAFF.

The chain is built from TRBV2 and TRBJ2-7; the D gene is possibly TRBD2 (6 bases). The CDR3 extends over 13 amino acids. Germline CDR1 is SNHLY and CDR2 is FYNNEI. Trimming took off 6 bases at V and 3 bases at J, with 12 bases between the two ends. Here the CDR3 DNA reads TGTGCCAGCAGGGGGGACTCCAACTACGAGCAGTACTTC. Translated, it gives CASRGDSNYEQYF.

This clone was detected only a few times. This chain joins TRBV9 and TRBJ1-2; unclear D gene. The V end was cut by 2 bases, the J end by 3 bases, with 5 bases between. Germline V gene lookup returns CDR1 SGDLS and CDR2 YYNGEE. This CDR3 is 12 amino acids long. The CDR3 bases are TGTGCCAGCAGCGTTGACGACTATGGCTACACCTTC. Translation: CASSVDDYGYTF.

The genes are TRBV29-1 and TRBJ2-7, with TRBD1 as a possible D gene (6 bases). With 4 bases removed from V and 1 base from J, the gap between germline ends came to 11 bases. CDR3 length equals 13 residues. The germline CDR1 and CDR2 sequences are SQVTM and ANQGSEA. The CDR3 coding sequence is TGCAGCGTTGCTTGGACAGCATCCTACGAGCAGTACTTC. Protein: CSVAWTASYEQYF.

The CDR3 nucleotides read TGTGCCAGCACTCGCAGAAATGAGAACACTGAAGCTTTCTTT. It codes for CASTRRNENTEAFF. V is TRBV2 and J is TRBJ1-1; the D is unclear. The V end was cut by 7 bases, the J end by 1 base, with 13 bases between. The CDR3 extends over 14 amino acids. Germline assignment: CDR1 SNHLY and CDR2 FYNNEI.